The 22 T cell receptor beta chains below come from one sample, sequenced in a study of blood T cell repertoires in COVID-19. TCRdb keeps only in-frame clones here, not all; method: immunoSEQ multiplex PCR. The sample comprises approximately 210,000 clones, approximately 90% of which are singletons, and less than 2% rests with the top ten. Sequenced sample: peripheral blood. The receptor set was obtained from a man between 65 and 85 years old with acute or convalescent COVID-19.

The rearrangement uses TRBV10-3 and TRBJ1-5; D is uncertain. The CDR3 contains 13 residues. Germline V gene data show CDR1 as ENHRY and CDR2 as SYGVKD. Trimming took off 5 bases at V and 7 bases at J, with 12 bases between the two ends. The CDR3 protein is CAISLGLQQPQHF. CDR3 nucleotide sequence: TGTGCCATCAGTCTAGGCCTCCAACAGCCCCAGCATTTT.

This clone came up a few times. The chain is built from TRBV5-4 and TRBJ2-7, with TRBD1 matching 7 bases. The CDR3 is 14 amino acids. The V gene's germline CDR1 is SGHNT and CDR2 YYREEE (reference sequence). V lost 4 bases, J lost 2 bases, and 6 bases stayed unmatched. Here the CDR3 reads CASSPGQEAYEQYF. In DNA, the CDR3 is TGTGCCAGCAGCCCAGGACAGGAAGCCTACGAGCAGTACTTC.

This chain links TRBV14 with TRBJ2-1; TRBD2 aligns across 7 bases. J was trimmed by 10 bases and V by 4 bases; bases with no gene match: 16. Germline V gene sequence: CDR1 SGHDN, CDR2 FVKESK. The CDR3 has 16 residues. The CDR3 nucleotides are TGTGCCAGCAGCCGTGGTAGGGCTGACGCGGGAGACGAGCAGTTCTTC. This sequence encodes CASSRGRADAGDEQFF. The full variable domain, with the rest looked up from reference TRBV14 and TRBJ2-1, is EAGVTQFPSHSVIEKGQTVTLRCDPISGHDNLYWYRRVMGKEIKFLLHFVKESKQDESGMPNNRFLAERTGGTYSTLKVQPAELEDSGVYFCASSRGRADAGDEQFFGPGTRLTVL.

The chain employs TRBV21-1 and TRBJ2-7; the D call in the table, TRBD1, was not verified against the DNA. TRBV21-1 corresponds to a pseudogene. CDR3 size: 13 residues. The CDR3 sequence is CPKGKRGQREQYF. The CDR3 coding sequence is TGCCCCAAAGGAAAAAGGGGACAGCGCGAGCAGTACTTC.

This sequence joins TRBV23-1 and TRBJ2-7; 11 bases are shared with TRBD2. TRBV23-1 is an open reading frame, and its role is uncertain. V lost 1 base to trimming and J lost 3 bases; unmatched junction nucleotides: 5. The CDR3 runs 16 residues. The CDR3 spells CASSQFLTSGDYEQYF. CDR3 DNA sequence: TGCGCCAGCAGTCAATTCTTGACTAGCGGGGACTACGAGCAGTACTTC.

V and J are TRBV2 and TRBJ2-2, with 7 nucleotides matching TRBD2. Germline CDR1 reads SNHLY; CDR2 reads FYNNEI. The CDR3 totals 11 residues. The V segment lost 4 bases and the J segment 13 bases; nucleotides outside the gene matches: 3. The DNA for the CDR3 is TGTGCCAGCAGTGGGGAGGGACCGCTGTTTTTT. Its protein product is CASSGEGPLFF.

This sequence joins TRBV19 and TRBJ2-7; 9 bases map to TRBD1. The V and J ends lost 5 bases and 6 bases, in that order; junction bases with no gene match: 8. CDR1 is LNHDA and CDR2 is SQIVND in the germline V gene (reference sequence). This CDR3 comprises 14 residues. CDR3 sequence: CASSQDRGSLEQYF. The CDR3 nucleotides are TGTGCCAGTAGTCAGGACAGGGGAAGTCTCGAGCAGTACTTC.

This sequence joins TRBV28 and TRBJ1-1; maybe TRBD1 (5 bases). The V end was cut by 4 bases, the J end by 1 base, with 13 bases between. This CDR3 is built from 15 residues. Germline CDR1 is MDHEN and CDR2 is SYDVKM. CDR3 residues: CASSYQGSANTEAFF. CDR3 DNA: TGTGCCAGCAGTTACCAGGGCAGCGCGAACACTGAAGCTTTCTTT.

The CDR3 DNA is TGTGCCACCCTCGACAGCTCTGGGGCCAACGTCCTGACTTTC. Residues: CATLDSSGANVLTF. The genes are TRBV6-5 and TRBJ2-6, with a tentative D call TRBD1 (5 bases). The CDR3 is 14 amino acids. Trimming cost V 10 bases and J 0 bases, with 10 bases left between them. Germline CDR1 MNHEY, CDR2 SVGAGI.

V and J are TRBV2 and TRBJ1-6; the match to TRBD1 covers 11 bases. CDR3 length: 15 residues. Per germline, CDR1 SNHLY and CDR2 FYNNEI. J lost 7 bases, V lost 3 bases, and 2 bases had no gene match. The DNA of the CDR3 is TGTGCCAGCAGTGACGGGACAGGGGGAAATTCACCCCTCCACTTT. Translated, it gives CASSDGTGGNSPLHF.

In this sample, this clone turned up a few times. The chain is built from TRBV28 and TRBJ2-7, with TRBD1 identical over 10 bases. The CDR3 covers 15 residues. With V trimmed by 7 bases and J by 4 bases, 10 bases remained unmatched. Germline loops: CDR1 MDHEN, CDR2 SYDVKM. The CDR3: CASNPPGQGSYEQYF. The CDR3 DNA sequence: TGTGCCAGCAACCCCCCGGGACAGGGGTCATACGAGCAGTACTTC.

The rearrangement joins TRBV28 to TRBJ2-7; D is possibly TRBD2 (5 bases). Trimming shortened V by 6 bases and J by 0 bases, and 15 bases separated the two germline ends. Germline V lookup: CDR1 MDHEN, CDR2 SYDVKM. CDR3 length: 15 amino acids. The CDR3 spells CASSPTGSFSYEQYF. CDR3 sequence (DNA): TGTGCCAGCAGCCCGACGGGAAGCTTCTCCTACGAGCAGTACTTC. Supplemented by reference TRBV28 and TRBJ2-7, the full variable domain reads DVKVTQSSRYLVKRTGEKVFLECVQDMDHENMFWYRQDPGLGLRLIYFSYDVKMKEKGDIPEGYSVSREKKERFSLILESASTNQTSMYLCASSPTGSFSYEQYFGPGTRLTVT.

J is TRBJ2-1 and V is TRBV7-3; TRBD2 agrees at 9 bases. The ends lost 0 bases at V and 10 bases at J; junction bases unmatched: 7. This CDR3 spans 15 amino acids. Germline assignment: CDR1 SGHTA and CDR2 FQGTGA. This CDR3 reads CASSLTLAGNGEQFF. CDR3 coding DNA: TGTGCCAGCAGCTTAACCCTAGCGGGAAACGGGGAGCAGTTCTTC. Based on the CDR3 plus reference TRBV7-3 and TRBJ2-1, the full variable domain is GAGVSQTPSNKVTEKGKYVELRCDPISGHTALYWYRQSLGQGPEFLIYFQGTGAADDSGLPNDRFFAVRPEGSVSTLKIQRTERGDSAVYLCASSLTLAGNGEQFFGPGTRLTVL.

The chain couples TRBV7-2 to TRBJ1-1; 7 bases fit TRBD1. CDR1 is SGHTA, CDR2 FQGNSA, per germline. The CDR3 consists of 13 residues. The junction had 5 bases not matched to a gene; V was cut back by 5 bases and J by 5 bases. The CDR3 DNA sequence: TGTGCCAGCAGCATACAGGGGATGACTGAAGCTTTCTTT. It translates to CASSIQGMTEAFF.

This rearrangement joins TRBV18 to TRBJ1-6, with a weak D call TRBD1 (5 bases). Germline assignment: CDR1 KGHSH and CDR2 LQKENI. CDR3 size: 14 residues. The V gene lost 1 base and the J gene lost 9 bases, with 10 bases spanning the gap. CDR3 bases: TGTGCCAGCTCACCACAGGGGCTGGGTTCACCCCTCCACTTT. Translating gives CASSPQGLGSPLHF. Full variable domain (missing parts from reference TRBV18 and TRBJ1-6): NAGVMQNPRHLVRRRGQEARLRCSPMKGHSHVYWYRQLPEEGLKFMVYLQKENIIDESGMPKERFSAEFPKEGPSILRIQQVVRGDSAAYFCASSPQGLGSPLHFGNGTRLTVT.

Details on this clone: The same CDR3 arises from other DNA sequences in this sample as well. The V call is TRBV18, the J call TRBJ2-7; maybe TRBD1 (6 bases). There are 14 residues in the CDR3. Looked up from germline, CDR1 is KGHSH and CDR2 is LQKENI. Trimming cost V 0 bases and J 3 bases, with 9 bases left between them. The CDR3 loop is CASSPPGQSYEQYF. DNA for the CDR3: TGTGCCAGCTCACCACCGGGACAAAGCTACGAGCAGTACTTC.

This clone has a single count. The V call is TRBV2, the J call TRBJ2-2; TRBD1 is a possible D gene (5 bases). Trimming removed 3 bases from V and 0 bases from J, with 5 bases in between. CDR1 and CDR2 from the germline V gene are SNHLY and FYNNEI. The CDR3 is 14 amino acids. The CDR3 DNA sequence: TGTGCCAGCAGTGACAGGGCGAACACCGGGGAGCTGTTTTTT. Its protein product is CASSDRANTGELFF. The complete variable domain, with remaining parts taken from reference TRBV2 and TRBJ2-2, reads EPEVTQTPSHQVTQMGQEVILRCVPISNHLYFYWYRQILGQKVEFLVSFYNNEISEKSEIFDDQFSVERPDGSNFTLKIRSTKLEDSAMYFCASSDRANTGELFFGEGSRLTVL.

The CDR3 spells CASRRSGDTQYF. In DNA, the CDR3 is TGTGCCAGCAGGCGATCCGGAGATACGCAGTATTTT. The V call is TRBV7-8, the J call TRBJ2-3; D gene uncertain. V shed 6 bases and J shed 5 bases, with 9 bases lying between them. CDR1 and CDR2 (germline): SGHVS, FQNEAQ. CDR3 length: 12 amino acids.

The rearrangement links TRBV7-3 to TRBJ2-1; D unresolved. The V gene lost 5 bases and the J gene lost 0 bases, with 11 bases spanning the gap. The CDR3 length is 15 residues. Germline CDR1 is SGHTA and CDR2 is FQGTGA. This CDR3 is CASSPILSSYNEQFF. CDR3 nucleotide sequence: TGTGCCAGCAGCCCGATCTTGAGCTCCTACAATGAGCAGTTCTTC.

The chain recombines TRBV15 with TRBJ1-3; possibly TRBD1 for D (6 bases). The germline V gene has CDR1 LNHNV and CDR2 YYDKDF (reference sequence). The germline V and J ends were trimmed by 1 base and 4 bases, with 11 bases remaining between them. The CDR3 covers 15 residues. CDR3 in DNA: TGTGCCACCAGCAGAGCTAGGGGGATGGGAAACACCATATATTTT. Its translation is CATSRARGMGNTIYF.

The gene calls are TRBV6-6 and TRBJ1-2; a possible D gene is TRBD1 (5 bases). CDR1 is MNHNY and CDR2 is SVGAGI in the germline V gene (reference sequence). The CDR3 is 11 amino acids. V shed 6 bases and J shed 5 bases, with 7 bases lying between them. The CDR3 is CASSPGYGYTF. CDR3 bases: TGTGCCAGCAGCCCAGGGTATGGCTACACCTTC.

This clone appeared a single time. CDR3 sequence (DNA): TGTGCCAGCAGTTCCTCTGAGGGGGTGGTCTCCTACGAGCAGTACTTC. It is translated as CASSSSEGVVSYEQYF. This rearrangement joins TRBV28 to TRBJ2-7; tentative D call: TRBD1 (6 bases). The germline gives CDR1 MDHEN, CDR2 SYDVKM. Trimming left V 4 bases short and J 0 bases short, with 16 bases between. The CDR3 totals 16 residues.